This T cell receptor (beta chain) was identified during a study of blood T cell repertoires in COVID-19. V lost 5 bases and J 0 bases, leaving 13 bases between the germline ends. The CDR3 is 16 residues long. Germline V lookup: CDR1 MNHEY, CDR2 SMNVEV (reference sequence). Profiling relied on immunoSEQ multiplex PCR, and the TCRdb table lists in-frame clones only, not all of them. The sample lists 270,000 or so clones, roughly nine tenths seen once, with roughly 4.5% in the top ten. This TCR was sampled from a woman in her thirties or forties who had recovered from COVID-19. The gene calls are TRBV27 and TRBJ1-4, with D possibly being TRBD1 (5 bases). The sample taken for sequencing was peripheral blood. The CDR3 DNA reads as TGTGCCAGCAGTACAGGCCCTCTTGCAACTAATGAAAAACTGTTTTTT. Its protein is CASSTGPLATNEKLFF.